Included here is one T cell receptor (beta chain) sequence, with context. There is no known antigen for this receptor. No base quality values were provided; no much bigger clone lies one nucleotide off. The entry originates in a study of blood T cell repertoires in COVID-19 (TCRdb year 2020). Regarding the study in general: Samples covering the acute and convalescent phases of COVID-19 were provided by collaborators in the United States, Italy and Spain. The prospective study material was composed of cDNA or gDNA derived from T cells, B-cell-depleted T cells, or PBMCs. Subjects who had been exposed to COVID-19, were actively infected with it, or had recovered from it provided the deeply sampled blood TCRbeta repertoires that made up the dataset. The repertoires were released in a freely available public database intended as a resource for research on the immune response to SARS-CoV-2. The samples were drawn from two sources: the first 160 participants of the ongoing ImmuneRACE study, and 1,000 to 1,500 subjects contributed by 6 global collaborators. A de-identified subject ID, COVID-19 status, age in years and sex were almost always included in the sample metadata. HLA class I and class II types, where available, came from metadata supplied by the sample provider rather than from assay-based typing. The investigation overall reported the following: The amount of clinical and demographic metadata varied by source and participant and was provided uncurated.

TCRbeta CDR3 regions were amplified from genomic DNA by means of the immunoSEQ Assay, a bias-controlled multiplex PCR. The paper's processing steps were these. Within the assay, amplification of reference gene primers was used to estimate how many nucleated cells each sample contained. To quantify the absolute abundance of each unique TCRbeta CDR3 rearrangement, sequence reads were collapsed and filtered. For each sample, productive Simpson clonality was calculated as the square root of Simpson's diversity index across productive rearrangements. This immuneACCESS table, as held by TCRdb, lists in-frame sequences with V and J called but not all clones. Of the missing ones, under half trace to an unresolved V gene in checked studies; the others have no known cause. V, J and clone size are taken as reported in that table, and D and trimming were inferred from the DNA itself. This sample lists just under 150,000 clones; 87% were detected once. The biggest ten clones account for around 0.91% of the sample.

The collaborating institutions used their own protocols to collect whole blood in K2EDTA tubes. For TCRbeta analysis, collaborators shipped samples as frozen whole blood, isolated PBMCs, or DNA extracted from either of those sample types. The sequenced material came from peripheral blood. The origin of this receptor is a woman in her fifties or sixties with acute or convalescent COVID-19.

The DNA reads as follows: TGTGCCATCAGTGAGCAGGGACTCTCGCCGGGCGGGGAGCTGTTTTTT. This encodes CAISEQGLSPGGELFF. The chain couples TRBV10-3 to TRBJ2-2, with TRBD2 tentatively as D gene (6 bases match). The CDR3 contains 16 residues, cysteine and phenylalanine counted. Solely the CDR3 DNA is kept, with 48 bases framed from the first base. Trimming takes 2 bases from V and 7 bases from J, and the germline ends sit 17 bases apart. CDR1 ENHRY and CDR2 SYGVKD were looked up in the germline V gene.